This T cell receptor (beta chain) was sequenced for a study of glioma-infiltrating T cells (dated by TCRdb to the mid-2010s). Study-level background: The study sequenced TCR alpha- and beta-chain repertoires from glioma tissue, from non-neoplastic brain tissue and from matched peripheral blood mononuclear cells. To measure divergence between tissue and blood T-cell populations, each tissue-infiltrating repertoire was compared with the peripheral blood repertoire of the same patient. Three low-grade glioma patients, several primary glioblastoma patients, and three non-glioma patients who contributed non-neoplastic brain tissue made up the paired cohort.

The germline V gene encodes CDR1 DFQATT and CDR2 SNEGSKA (reference sequence). The CDR3 goes from the cysteine to the phenylalanine over 14 residues. Just the 42-base CDR3 DNA is kept, in frame starting at base 1. A note on this clonotype: Its antigen target is currently unknown. One base away there is no much larger clone; base qualities are not given.

The iRepertoire nested amplicon-rescue multiplex PCR (arm-PCR) platform was used to amplify TCR alpha and beta CDR3 regions from RNA. One-step reverse transcription and amplification used roughly 100-450 ng of tissue mRNA or PBMC total RNA as input. Following bead purification, Illumina adapters were added through a secondary multiplex PCR, and the libraries were then gel-purified between 200 and 400 bp. Libraries carried internal 6-nucleotide barcodes used for demultiplexing. The libraries were sequenced on an Illumina MiSeq using 2x220 or 2x250 nucleotide paired-end reads. The study's processing was this. FLASH 1.2.11 was used to merge paired reads, and BWA-MEM then aligned the reads to the GRCh37 human genome before TRA and TRB reads were extracted. An IMGT-derived reference of cassette sequences and CDR3 motifs, with pseudogenes included, was used for V and J assignment. Reads were translated in three frames, and productive CDR3s were defined as those with a C...FGXG motif and no stop codons. A clonotype was defined as a unique combination of a V-J cassette pair and a CDR3 amino acid sequence. Filtering of reads was based on Hamming distance, with the threshold set by the sequence error rate of each sample in mapped regions. The raw public data were reprocessed by TCRdb itself: fastp quality trimming at Q25, MiXCR clonotype calling, in-frame beta chains only. CDR3 protein duplicates are merged, each entry listing the most common genes and DNA. TCRdb's processing, not the study's, gives the V and J calls here. Present in this sample are over 130,000 distinct CDR3 sequences, around 40% of which were seen just once. The top ten constitute about 18% of the sample.

General study outcomes and caveats: Small numbers underpinned the group comparisons: eight glioblastoma patients, three low-grade glioma patients and three non-neoplastic patients. VJ-independent divergence between tissue and blood was found to be below expectation in non-neoplastic patients but above expectation in all gliomas, particularly low-grade gliomas. Tissue and blood shared very few CDR3 sequences, a result attributed to high CDR3 diversity and limited sampling.

The rearrangement joined TRBV20-1 to TRBJ2-5; a tentative D call is TRBD2 (6 bases match). Sample: glioma tissue, nonneoplastic brain tissue, or PBMCs (not recorded which). This clonotype originated in a human donor with low-grade glioma or glioblastoma, undergoing nonglioma brain surgery, or in good health (not recorded which). The CDR3 reads CSVVGGKGQETQYF. The DNA reads as follows: TGCAGCGTTGTCGGAGGGAAAGGACAAGAGACCCAGTACTTC.